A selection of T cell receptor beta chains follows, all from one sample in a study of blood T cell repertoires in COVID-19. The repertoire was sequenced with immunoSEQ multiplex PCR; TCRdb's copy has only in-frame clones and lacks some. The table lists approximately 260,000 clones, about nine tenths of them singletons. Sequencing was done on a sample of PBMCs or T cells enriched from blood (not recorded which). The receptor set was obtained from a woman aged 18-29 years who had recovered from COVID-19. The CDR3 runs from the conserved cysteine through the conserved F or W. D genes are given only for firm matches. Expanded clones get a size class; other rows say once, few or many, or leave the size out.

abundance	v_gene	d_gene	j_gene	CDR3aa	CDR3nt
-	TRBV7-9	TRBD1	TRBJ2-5	CASSLGGATGVETQYF	TGTGCCAGCAGCTTAGGGGGAGCGACAGGGGTAGAGACCCAGTACTTC
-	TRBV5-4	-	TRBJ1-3	CASSHGGTGNTIYF	TGTGCCAGCAGCCACGGGGGGACTGGAAACACCATATATTTT
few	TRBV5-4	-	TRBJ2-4	CASSEGGDKNIQYF	TGTGCCAGCAGCGAGGGGGGGGACAAAAACATTCAGTACTTC
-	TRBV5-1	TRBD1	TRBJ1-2	CASSFGTGGGYTF	TGCGCCAGCAGCTTCGGGACAGGGGGAGGCTACACCTTC
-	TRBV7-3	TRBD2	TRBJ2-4	CASSLQRGDIQYF	TGTGCCAGCAGCCTCCAACGGGGGGACATTCAGTACTTC
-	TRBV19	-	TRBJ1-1	CASSIEDSPHEAFF	TGTGCCAGTAGTATAGAAGACAGCCCGCATGAAGCTTTCTTT
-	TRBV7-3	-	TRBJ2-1	CASSLMAGTYNEQFF	TGTGCCAGCAGCTTAATGGCAGGGACCTACAATGAGCAGTTCTTC
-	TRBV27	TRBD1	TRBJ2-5	CASSTGQGLTQYF	TGTGCCAGCAGTACAGGACAGGGGTTGACCCAGTACTTC
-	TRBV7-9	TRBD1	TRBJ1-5	CASSRGTGLFSNQPQHF	TGTGCCAGCAGCCGGGGGACAGGATTATTTAGCAATCAGCCCCAGCATTTT
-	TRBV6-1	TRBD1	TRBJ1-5	CASSEELRDSYSNQPQHF	TGTGCCAGCAGTGAAGAACTCCGGGACAGTTATAGCAATCAGCCCCAGCATTTT
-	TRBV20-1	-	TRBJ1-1	CSASSGIGTEAFF	TGCAGTGCTAGTTCAGGGATTGGGACTGAAGCTTTCTTT
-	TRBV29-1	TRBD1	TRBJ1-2	CSVTSRGGQLKGSYGYTF	TGCAGCGTTACCTCCCGAGGGGGCCAGTTGAAAGGGAGCTATGGCTACACCTTC
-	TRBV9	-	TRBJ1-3	CASSVDVRDPGNTIYF	TGTGCCAGCAGCGTAGACGTCAGGGATCCTGGAAACACCATATATTTT
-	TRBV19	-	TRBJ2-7	CASSIDMMTREQYF	TGTGCCAGTAGTATAGATATGATGACGCGGGAGCAGTACTTC
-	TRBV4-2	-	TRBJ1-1	CASSQDRVTNTEAFF	TGTGCCAGCAGCCAAGACAGGGTTACGAACACTGAAGCTTTCTTT
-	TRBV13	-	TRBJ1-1	CASSVAGVDAGTEAFF	TGTGCCAGCAGCGTCGCGGGGGTGGATGCGGGCACTGAAGCTTTCTTT